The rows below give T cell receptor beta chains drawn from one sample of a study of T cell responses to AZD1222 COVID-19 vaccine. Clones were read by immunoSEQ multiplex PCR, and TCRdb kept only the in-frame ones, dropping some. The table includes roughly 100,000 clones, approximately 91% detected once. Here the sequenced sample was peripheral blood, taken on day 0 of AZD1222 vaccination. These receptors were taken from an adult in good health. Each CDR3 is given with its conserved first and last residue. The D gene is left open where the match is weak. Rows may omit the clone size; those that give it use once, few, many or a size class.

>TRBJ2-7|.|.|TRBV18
TGTGCCAGCTCACAGGGGACGAGCTCCTACGAGCAGTACTTC
CASSQGTSSYEQYF
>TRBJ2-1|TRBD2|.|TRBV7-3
TGTGCCAGCAGCTTAACGCCTAGCGGGGGGGTCCATGAGCAGTTCTTC
CASSLTPSGGVHEQFF
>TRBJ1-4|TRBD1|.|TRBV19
TGTGCCAGTAGTATAGCCAGGGACAGGACTAATGAAAAACTGTTTTTT
CASSIARDRTNEKLFF
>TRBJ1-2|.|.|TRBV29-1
TGCAGCGTTGAATCGTCGGGATGGGGCTACACCTTC
CSVESSGWGYTF
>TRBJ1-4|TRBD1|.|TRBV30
TGTGCCTGGAGAGACAGGGGGAATGAAAAACTGTTTTTT
CAWRDRGNEKLFF
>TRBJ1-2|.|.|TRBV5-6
TGTGCCAGCAAAGGTGTGGGGCGGGCGCACTATGGCTACACCTTC
CASKGVGRAHYGYTF
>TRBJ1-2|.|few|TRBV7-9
TGTGCCAGCAGCTCCACGAAACACTGGAATGGCTACACCTTC
CASSSTKHWNGYTF
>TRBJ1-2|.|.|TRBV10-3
TGTGCCATCAGTCTGGACAGAGAGTCGATCTATGGCTACACCTTC
CAISLDRESIYGYTF
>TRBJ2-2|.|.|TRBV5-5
TGTGCCAGCAGCTTGGTAGTGACCACCTCCACCGGGGAGCTGTTTTTT
CASSLVVTTSTGELFF
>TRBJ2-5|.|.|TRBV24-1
TGTGCCACCAGTGATCCCGCCGGGGGTCAAGAGACCCAGTACTTC
CATSDPAGGQETQYF
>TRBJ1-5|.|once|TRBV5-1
TGCGCCAGCAGCAAAAAACGGCGGTTGCAGGAACAGCCCCAGCATTTT
CASSKKRRLQEQPQHF
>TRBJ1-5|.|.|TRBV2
TGTGCCAGCAGGTCTTCCAGGATCGCGGATTTGTCCCAGCATTTT
CASRSSRIADLSQHF
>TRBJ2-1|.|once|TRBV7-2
TGTGCCAGCAGCTACTCCTACAATGAGCAGTTCTTC
CASSYSYNEQFF
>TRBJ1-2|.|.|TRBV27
TGTGCCAGCTCTCGGGGCCAGACACCTAACTATGGCTACACCTTC
CASSRGQTPNYGYTF
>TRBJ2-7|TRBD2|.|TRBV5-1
TGCGCCAGCAGCTTGAGTACGGGGGGGCAATACGAGCAGTACTTC
CASSLSTGGQYEQYF
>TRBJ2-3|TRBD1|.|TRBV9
TGTGCCAGCAGCACCAGACAGGGGAGTGATACGCAGTATTTT
CASSTRQGSDTQYF
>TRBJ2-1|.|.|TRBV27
TGTGCCAGCAGTTTACCCCGTGGGACAGCGGGCAATGAGCAGTTCTTC
CASSLPRGTAGNEQFF
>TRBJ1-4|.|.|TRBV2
TGTGCCAGCACGGGATACAGGGAATTGATTGAAAAACTGTTTTTT
CASTGYRELIEKLFF
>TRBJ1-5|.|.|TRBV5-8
TGTGCCAGCAGCGGGGCGTACTTCAATCAGCCCCAGCATTTT
CASSGAYFNQPQHF
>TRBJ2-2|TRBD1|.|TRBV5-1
TGCGCCAGCAGCACCGGGACAGGCCCTTCGAACACCGGGGAGCTGTTTTTT
CASSTGTGPSNTGELFF
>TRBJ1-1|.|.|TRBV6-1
TGTGCCAGCAGTGAAGCGCAGGTAGGGGGAGGAACTGAAGCTTTCTTT
CASSEAQVGGGTEAFF
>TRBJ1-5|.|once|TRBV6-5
TGTGCCAGCAGTTACATCGGGGGGGGACAGCCCCAGCATTTT
CASSYIGGGQPQHF
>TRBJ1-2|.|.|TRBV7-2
TGTGCCAGCAGCTTAGAATCGACATTTGCAAACTATGGCTACACCTTC
CASSLESTFANYGYTF
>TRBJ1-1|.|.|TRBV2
TGTGCCAGCAGCGGACACATTGAAGCTTTCTTT
CASSGHIEAFF
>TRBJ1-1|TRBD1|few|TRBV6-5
TGTGCCAGCAGACAGGGGACCGAAGCTTTCTTT
CASRQGTEAFF
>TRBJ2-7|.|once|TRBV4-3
TGCGCCAGCAGCCCCACGGCCTTCGCGGGATACGAGCAGTACTTC
CASSPTAFAGYEQYF
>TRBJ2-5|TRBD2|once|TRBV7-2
TGTGCCAGCCTACTAGCGGGGGGGCAAGAGACCCAGTACTTC
CASLLAGGQETQYF
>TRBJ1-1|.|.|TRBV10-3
TGTGCCATCAGTGAGTCGAAGGGAGACAGGTACGCTGAAGCTTTCTTT
CAISESKGDRYAEAFF
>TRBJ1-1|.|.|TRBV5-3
TGTGCCAGAAGCCCGGCAGGGATACACCACATGAACACTGAAGCTTTCTTT
CARSPAGIHHMNTEAFF
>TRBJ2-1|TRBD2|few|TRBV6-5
TGTGCCAGCAGAGCTAGCGGGGGGGCAGGTGAGCAGTTCTTC
CASRASGGAGEQFF
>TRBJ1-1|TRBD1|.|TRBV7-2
TGTGCCAGCAGCTTAGATTCCGGGACAGGGAGGACTGAAGCTTTCTTT
CASSLDSGTGRTEAFF
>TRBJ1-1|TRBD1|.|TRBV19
TGTGCCAGTCGTATTAAAGGACAGGGGGTAGGTATGAACACTGAAGCTTTCTTT
CASRIKGQGVGMNTEAFF
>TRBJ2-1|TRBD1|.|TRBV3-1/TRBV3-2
TGTGCCAGCAGCCAAGCGGACAGGGGAGGCAATGAGCAGTTCTTC
CASSQADRGGNEQFF
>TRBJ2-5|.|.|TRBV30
TGTGCCTGGAGTGGCGTAGGTAGAGGTCAACTCCAAGAGACCCAGTACTTC
CAWSGVGRGQLQETQYF
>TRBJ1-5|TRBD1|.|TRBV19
TGTGCCAGTAGTAGCTGGACAGGGGACAGCAATCAGCCCCAGCATTTT
CASSSWTGDSNQPQHF
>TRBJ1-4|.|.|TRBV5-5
TGTGCCAGCAGCTTGCCGGGGGAGGATGAAAAACTGTTTTTT
CASSLPGEDEKLFF
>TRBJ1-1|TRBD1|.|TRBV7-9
TGTGCCAGCAGCATCTCACAGGGGATCACTGAAGCTTTCTTT
CASSISQGITEAFF
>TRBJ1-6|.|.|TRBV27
TGTGCCAGCAGCAGACAGGTCCATAATTCACCCCTCCACTTT
CASSRQVHNSPLHF
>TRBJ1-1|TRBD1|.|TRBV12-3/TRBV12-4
TGTGCCAGCAGTCGGGACAGAGACACTGAAGCTTTCTTT
CASSRDRDTEAFF
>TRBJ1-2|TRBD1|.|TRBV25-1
TGTGCCAGCAGTGATTGGACAGGGAGTTACACCTTC
CASSDWTGSYTF
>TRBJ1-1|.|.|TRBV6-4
TGTGCCAGCAGTGAATTCCGGGGAACGGAAGCTTTCTTT
CASSEFRGTEAFF
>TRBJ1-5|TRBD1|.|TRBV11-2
TGTGCCAGCAGCTTAGGAGGGGGCAACAATCAGCCCCAGCATTTT
CASSLGGGNNQPQHF
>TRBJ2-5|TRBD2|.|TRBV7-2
TGTGCCAGCAGCTTGCGCGGGGGGGTTTGGCGAAAAGAGACCCAGTACTTC
CASSLRGGVWRKETQYF